The clone carrying this T cell receptor beta chain was observed a few times. The antigen is unknown. The data were taken from a study of identical twins. Regarding the study as a whole: Researchers reported excess low generation probability among twin-shared out-of-frame alpha sequences.

TCRdb reanalysed the 5' RACE reads using MiXCR and keeps one entry per CDR3 protein. Of about 520,000 distinct CDR3 sequences listed, around 20% are singletons. J was trimmed by 3 bases and V by 5 bases; bases with no gene match: 6. This CDR3 region has 13 residues. CDR1 is DFQATT, CDR2 SNEGSKA, per germline (reference sequence). The same sample was also used in a study of T cells expressing NK-cell markers.

The sample was CD4+ T cells sorted from blood. V usage is TRBV20-1 and J usage is TRBJ2-5; the match to TRBD1 covers 7 bases. This clonotype was sampled from a woman aged 18-29 years in good health. CDR3 region: CSAVSTGKETQYF. The CDR3 bases are TGCAGTGCTGTCTCGACAGGGAAAGAGACCCAGTACTTC.